These T cell receptor beta chains were read from a single sample in a study of blood T cells in healthy people across ages. TCRdb itself ran the 5' RACE reads through MiXCR, one entry per CDR3 protein. The top ten clones hold around a sixth of a sample with 550,000 to 700,000 distinct CDR3 sequences, 25% to 30% of them seen once. Sequencing was done on a sample of blood. The receptors were gathered from a woman in her seventies in good health. The CDR3 runs from the conserved cysteine through the conserved F or W. The D gene is left open where the match is weak. Rows may omit the clone size; those that give it use once, few, many or a size class.

clone_size | j_call | v_call | d_call | cdr3_aa | cdr3_nt
few | TRBJ2-2 | TRBV11-2 | NA | CASSILRLTGELFF | TGTGCCAGCAGCATACTACGCCTCACCGGGGAGCTGTTTTTT
once | TRBJ2-5 | TRBV12-5 | NA | CASGPLAAQETQYF | TGTGCTAGTGGTCCACTAGCAGCCCAAGAGACCCAGTACTTC
NA | TRBJ1-1 | TRBV20-1 | NA | CSAPDGGRNTEAFF | TGCAGTGCTCCGGACGGGGGTCGGAACACTGAAGCTTTCTTT
few | TRBJ1-2 | TRBV20-1 | TRBD1 | CSARAGQGYGYTF | TGCAGTGCTAGAGCCGGACAGGGGTATGGCTACACCTTC
NA | TRBJ1-4 | TRBV6-1 | TRBD1 | CASSREETGRRGKLFF | TGTGCCAGCAGTAGGGAAGAGACAGGGCGTAGAGGAAAACTGTTTTTT
NA | TRBJ2-5 | TRBV4-1 | NA | CASSQDGTSYETQYF | TGCGCCAGCAGCCAAGATGGAACTAGCTACGAGACCCAGTACTTC
NA | TRBJ2-5 | TRBV24-1 | NA | CATSDPGMETQYF | TGTGCCACCAGTGATCCGGGGATGGAGACCCAGTACTTC
few | TRBJ2-5 | TRBV7-9 | NA | CASSSQGWETQYF | TGTGCCAGCAGCTCTCAGGGGTGGGAGACCCAGTACTTC
once | TRBJ2-3 | TRBV29-1 | NA | CSVGMGTDTQYF | TGCAGCGTTGGGATGGGCACAGATACGCAGTATTTT
NA | TRBJ2-1 | TRBV11-2 | NA | CASSLGGSEQFF | TGTGCCAGCAGCCTAGGAGGCAGTGAGCAGTTCTTC
NA | TRBJ2-3 | TRBV7-3 | NA | CASSPSLGDSDTQYF | TGTGCCAGCAGCCCCTCATTAGGGGACTCTGATACGCAGTATTTT
few | TRBJ2-2 | TRBV3-1 | NA | CASSQDEHSMELFF | TGTGCCAGCAGCCAAGATGAACACTCTATGGAGCTGTTTTTT
NA | TRBJ2-3 | TRBV18 | NA | CASSPMDTQYF | TGTGCCAGCTCACCAATGGATACGCAGTATTTT
few | TRBJ1-1 | TRBV9 | NA | CASSGKSLPGTEAFF | TGTGCCAGCAGCGGAAAAAGTTTACCTGGCACTGAAGCTTTCTTT
few | TRBJ2-6 | TRBV28 | NA | CASSTHRDTTRVLTF | TGTGCCAGCAGTACACACCGGGACACGACGCGAGTCCTGACTTTC
NA | TRBJ2-1 | TRBV12-3/TRBV12-4 | TRBD1 | CASRSSGGAEQFF | TGTGCCAGCAGGTCATCAGGGGGCGCTGAGCAGTTCTTC
many | TRBJ2-7 | TRBV7-2 | NA | CASSLAAGTYEQYF | TGTGCCAGCAGCTTAGCGGCGGGGACCTACGAGCAGTACTTC
few | TRBJ1-1 | TRBV7-9 | NA | CASSPSGRIPAEAFF | TGTGCCAGCAGCCCCTCCGGCAGGATCCCCGCTGAAGCTTTCTTT
NA | TRBJ2-3 | TRBV20-1 | TRBD1 | CSAPRTGKDTQYF | TGCAGTGCTCCACGGACAGGGAAAGATACGCAGTATTTT
NA | TRBJ2-7 | TRBV25-1 | NA | CASSELVSSSSYEQYF | TGTGCCAGCAGTGAATTGGTCAGTTCGAGCTCCTACGAGCAGTACTTC